The entry below describes one TCR beta chain. The antigen is unknown. The sample comes from a study of regulatory dendritic cells for organ transplantation. Data came from immunoSEQ multiplex PCR; TCRdb stores just in-frame clones and leaves some out. This table has fewer than 40,000 clones, roughly nine tenths appearing once. Per germline, CDR1 KGHSH and CDR2 LQKENI. The CDR3 consists of 13 residues. V lost 3 bases, J lost 5 bases, and 10 bases lay in between. Notes on the study in general: Among resting subsets, memory CD8+ cells contained the most alloreactive clonotypes. Memory CD8+ clonal expansion seemed more limited with regulatory than mature dendritic cells. Naive CD4+ and CD8+ repertoires were highly diverse; memory CD8+ was most oligoclonal.

The sample consisted of naive CD4+ T cells from blood. Subset here: CD45RA+ naive T cells. The receptor's source is a human donor in good health. V and J are TRBV18 and TRBJ1-1, with no clear D. The CDR3 spells CASSPLEMTEAFF. CDR3 nucleotide sequence: TGTGCCAGCTCACCCCTAGAAATGACTGAAGCTTTCTTT.